The 25 T cell receptor beta chains in this list originate from one sample, sequenced in a study of cytomegalovirus exposure and HLA in healthy donors. Use of 60 Vbeta and 13 Jbeta primers characterized the PCR. The method was immunoSEQ multiplex PCR; TCRdb's version includes in-frame clones alone and lacks a portion of them. Its listing shows under 130,000 clones. The specimen sequenced was PBMCs. These receptors were taken from a man aged 45-60 years in good health and CMV-seronegative.

The J gene is TRBJ2-7, the V gene TRBV29-1; tentatively, D is TRBD1 (6 bases). V was trimmed by 6 bases and J by 3 bases, leaving 12 bases between them. The CDR3 has 12 residues. Germline CDR1 reads SQVTM; CDR2 reads ANQGSEA. CDR3 protein: CSVSGAFYEQYF. DNA of the CDR3: TGCAGCGTGTCAGGGGCCTTCTACGAGCAGTACTTC.

The genes are TRBV19 and TRBJ1-5; tentatively, D is TRBD1 (6 bases). The CDR3 totals 15 residues. Germline CDR1 LNHDA, CDR2 SQIVND (reference sequence). V was cut by 3 bases and J by 4 bases, with 13 bases left in between. CDR3 nucleotides: TGTGCCAGTAGTATTAGCAGGGGTAGTAATCAGCCCCAGCATTTT. It specifies CASSISRGSNQPQHF. The whole variable domain, remainder taken from reference TRBV19 and TRBJ1-5, is DGGITQSPKYLFRKEGQNVTLSCEQNLNHDAMYWYRQDPGQGLRLIYYSQIVNDFQKGDIAEGYSVSREKKESFPLTVTSAQKNPTAFYLCASSISRGSNQPQHFGDGTRLSIL.

V usage is TRBV9 and J usage is TRBJ1-1; the D gene is possibly TRBD1 (6 bases). Trimming cost V 3 bases and J 6 bases, with 12 bases left between them. The CDR3 consists of 13 residues. Germline CDR1 is SGDLS and CDR2 is YYNGEE. The CDR3 here is CASSATGSPEAFF. Written as DNA, the CDR3 is TGTGCCAGCAGCGCCACAGGGAGTCCTGAAGCTTTCTTT.

The genes are TRBV7-2 and TRBJ2-2; maybe TRBD1 (6 bases). The length of the CDR3 is 16 residues. In germline, CDR1 is SGHTA, CDR2 FQGNSA. Trimming removed 5 bases from V and 0 bases from J, with 13 bases in between. The CDR3 region has the DNA TGTGCCAGCAGCCTGACAGGAGACGCGAACACCGGGGAGCTGTTTTTT. Translating it yields CASSLTGDANTGELFF.

The rearrangement joins TRBV6-5 to TRBJ1-5, with TRBD1 as a possible D gene (5 bases). The CDR3 is 14 amino acids. The germline V and J ends were trimmed by 4 bases and 4 bases, with 11 bases remaining between them. Looked up from germline, CDR1 is MNHEY and CDR2 is SVGAGI. CDR3 loop: CASSSRGGNQPQHF. For the CDR3, the DNA is TGTGCCAGCAGTTCGCGGGGGGGGAATCAGCCCCAGCATTTT.

V and J are TRBV20-1 and TRBJ1-2; tentative D call: TRBD1 (5 bases). The V gene lost 3 bases and the J gene lost 12 bases, with 14 bases spanning the gap. From germline, CDR1 is DFQATT and CDR2 SNEGSKA (reference sequence). The CDR3 sequence is 11 residues long. The CDR3 region is CSARAGSRDTF. As DNA, the CDR3 is TGCAGTGCTAGGGCAGGGTCAAGGGACACCTTC.

The gene calls are TRBV5-8 and TRBJ1-1; D uncertain. The length of the CDR3 is 14 residues. V lost 4 bases and J lost 5, with 15 bases in between. CDR1 SGHTS and CDR2 YDEGEE come from the germline V gene. CDR3 coding DNA: TGTGCCAGCAGCCCCGGGAGTGACCGGACTGAAGCTTTCTTT. Translated: CASSPGSDRTEAFF.

Details on this clone: This sample also contains other DNA sequences that code for the same CDR3. The chain recombines TRBV18 with TRBJ1-5, with D possibly TRBD1 on 6 matching bases. This CDR3 has 15 residues. Germline V gene data show CDR1 as KGHSH and CDR2 as LQKENI. V gave up 3 bases and J gave up 0 bases, with 9 bases separating them. The CDR3 reads CASSPDSYSNQPQHF. CDR3 bases: TGTGCCAGCTCACCGGACAGTTATAGCAATCAGCCCCAGCATTTT.

The chain uses TRBV27 and TRBJ2-1; D possibly corresponds to TRBD2 (5 bases). Germline V gene data show CDR1 as MNHEY and CDR2 as SMNVEV (reference sequence). V was shortened by 6 bases and J by 2 bases, with 14 bases between the two germline ends. The CDR3 extends over 15 amino acids. CDR3 sequence (DNA): TGTGCCAGCAGCGAAAACCCGGGAACCTACAATGAGCAGTTCTTC. Translating gives CASSENPGTYNEQFF.

The gene calls are TRBV7-8 and TRBJ1-4; tentative D call: TRBD1 (6 bases). CDR3 length: 14 amino acids. The germline CDR1 and CDR2 sequences are SGHVS and FQNEAQ. Trimming removed 6 bases from V and 7 bases from J, with 15 bases in between. The CDR3 reads CASSPGAVGEKLFF. As DNA, the CDR3 is TGTGCCAGCAGTCCAGGGGCGGTGGGTGAAAAACTGTTTTTT. The complete variable domain, with remaining parts taken from reference TRBV7-8 and TRBJ1-4, reads GAGVSQSPRYKVAKRGQDVALRCDPISGHVSLFWYQQALGQGPEFLTYFQNEAQLDKSGLPSDRFFAERPEGSVSTLKIQRTQQEDSAVYLCASSPGAVGEKLFFGSGTQLSVL.

The CDR3 is CASSPGPGEQYF. CDR3 DNA: TGTGCCAGCAGCCCGGGTCCTGGTGAGCAGTACTTC. The chain is built from TRBV5-6 and TRBJ2-7, with unresolved D. V was cut by 4 bases and J by 7 bases, with 12 bases left in between. Per the germline V gene, CDR1 is SGHDT and CDR2 is YYEEEE. This CDR3 is 12 amino acids long.

The J gene is TRBJ2-1, the V gene TRBV5-5; the D gene is possibly TRBD2 (6 bases). This CDR3 contains 15 residues. Germline-derived CDR1 and CDR2 are SGHKS and YYEKEE (reference sequence). V was clipped by 4 bases and J by 1 base, with 12 bases between them. CDR3: CASSRIAGSYNEQFF. Here the CDR3 DNA reads TGTGCCAGCAGCCGGATTGCGGGATCCTACAATGAGCAGTTCTTC.

The chain uses TRBV5-1 and TRBJ2-3; 10 bases line up with TRBD2. V lost 0 bases and J lost 2; bases outside the gene matches: 3. This CDR3 spans 16 amino acids. CDR1 and CDR2 from the germline V gene are SGHRS and YFSETQ. The CDR3 loop reads CASSLALAGYTDTQYF. CDR3 bases: TGCGCCAGCAGCTTGGCACTAGCGGGATACACAGATACGCAGTATTTT.

V and J are TRBV4-3 and TRBJ2-5; weak D call: TRBD2 (5 bases). The V end was cut by 1 base, the J end by 1 base, with 10 bases between. The CDR3 runs 15 residues. Germline CDR1 and CDR2: LGHNA and YSLEER. CDR3 residues: CASSQGGSGQETQYF. In nucleotides, the CDR3 is TGCGCCAGCAGCCAAGGTGGGAGCGGCCAAGAGACCCAGTACTTC.

J is TRBJ1-1 and V is TRBV9; D is ambiguous. V lost 4 bases and J lost 0, with 7 bases in between. The CDR3 extends over 13 amino acids. Germline V gives CDR1 SGDLS, CDR2 YYNGEE. Here the CDR3 DNA reads TGTGCCAGCAGCTTCGACATGAACACTGAAGCTTTCTTT. Amino acid sequence: CASSFDMNTEAFF.

The chain joins TRBV19 to TRBJ1-2, with D possibly TRBD1 on 5 matching bases. This CDR3 spans 13 amino acids. The V end lost 4 bases, the J end lost 5 bases, and 11 bases lay between the germline ends. CDR1 and CDR2 (germline): LNHDA, SQIVND (reference sequence). DNA for the CDR3: TGTGCCAGTAGTAGCCAGGGAGGATATGGCTACACCTTC. It specifies CASSSQGGYGYTF.

The genes are TRBV6-1 and TRBJ1-3; no reliable D call. Germline CDR1 MNHNS, CDR2 SASEGT. V lost 1 base and J 0 bases, leaving 7 bases between the germline ends. CDR3 length: 15 amino acids. This chain's CDR3 is CASSEGHHSGNTIYF. The CDR3, as DNA: TGTGCCAGCAGTGAAGGACACCACTCTGGAAACACCATATATTTT.

The V and J genes are TRBV5-4 and TRBJ2-7, with 7 bases lining up with TRBD1. V shed 4 bases, J shed 3 bases, and the junction held 7 bases outside the gene matches. Germline V lookup: CDR1 SGHNT, CDR2 YYREEE (reference sequence). The CDR3 covers 14 residues. In DNA form, the CDR3 reads TGTGCCAGCAGCCCCGACAGGGCCGGCTACGAGCAGTACTTC. It translates to CASSPDRAGYEQYF.

The V gene is TRBV5-1, the J gene TRBJ2-7; 13 nucleotides match TRBD2. There are 17 residues in the CDR3. Trimming cost V 0 bases and J 3 bases; bases outside gene matches: 6. Germline CDR1 SGHRS, CDR2 YFSETQ. This chain's CDR3 is CASSLGPGLAGDYEQYF. The CDR3 DNA is TGCGCCAGCAGCTTGGGCCCAGGACTAGCGGGAGACTACGAGCAGTACTTC.

The chain uses TRBV18 and TRBJ2-1, with 12 bases that match TRBD2. The germline V gene encodes CDR1 KGHSH and CDR2 LQKENI. The CDR3 is 15 amino acids. With V trimmed by 4 bases and J by 6 bases, 4 bases remained unmatched. The CDR3 nucleotides read TGTGCCAGCTCACGAGGACTAGCGGGAACCAATGAGCAGTTCTTC. It specifies CASSRGLAGTNEQFF.

This sequence joins TRBV18 and TRBJ2-1, with D possibly matching TRBD1 (5 bases). CDR1 is KGHSH and CDR2 is LQKENI in the germline V gene. Trimming removed 0 bases at V and 2 bases at J, with 11 bases between. This CDR3 is 16 amino acids long. CDR3 DNA: TGTGCCAGCTCACCACCGAACAGGATAACCTACAATGAGCAGTTCTTC. Translated: CASSPPNRITYNEQFF. The entire variable domain, with the rest obtained from reference TRBV18 and TRBJ2-1, is as follows: NAGVMQNPRHLVRRRGQEARLRCSPMKGHSHVYWYRQLPEEGLKFMVYLQKENIIDESGMPKERFSAEFPKEGPSILRIQQVVRGDSAAYFCASSPPNRITYNEQFFGPGTRLTVL.

The V gene is TRBV6-1, the J gene TRBJ1-5, with 7 bases identical to TRBD1. Trimming at V came to 9 bases and at J to 4 bases, leaving 9 bases not matched to a gene. Germline loops: CDR1 MNHNS, CDR2 SASEGT. The CDR3 consists of 14 residues. For the CDR3, the DNA is TGTGCCAGTGCGACAGGGTCAAGAAATCAGCCCCAGCATTTT. Protein: CASATGSRNQPQHF.

The chain uses TRBV10-3 and TRBJ2-1, with D perhaps TRBD2 (5 bases). The CDR3 contains 15 residues. The germline CDR1 and CDR2 sequences are ENHRY and SYGVKD. V lost 10 bases, J lost 8 bases, and 24 bases lay in between. CDR3 sequence reads: CATGNQLVEVDEQFF. The CDR3 DNA reads as TGTGCCACCGGCAACCAACTAGTCGAGGTTGATGAGCAGTTCTTC.

The chain recombines TRBV5-1 with TRBJ1-1, with TRBD1 identical over 10 bases. The CDR3 is made up of 14 amino acids. Looked up from germline, CDR1 is SGHRS and CDR2 is YFSETQ. J gave up 7 bases and V 2 bases, and 5 bases lay outside the gene matches. The CDR3 sequence is CASSFRDRGGEAFF. The CDR3 nucleotides are TGCGCCAGCAGCTTTAGGGACAGGGGAGGTGAAGCTTTCTTT.

On this clone: Other nucleotide sequences from this sample produce the same CDR3. The chain employs TRBV5-1 and TRBJ1-4; TRBD1 agrees at 8 bases. CDR3 length: 13 amino acids. V was clipped by 5 bases and J by 8 bases; unmatched bases: 5. Germline CDR1 is SGHRS and CDR2 is YFSETQ. The CDR3 DNA reads as TGCGCCAGCAGTACAGGGGGGAGCGAAAAACTGTTTTTT. This translates into CASSTGGSEKLFF.